This section outlines one T cell receptor beta chain sequence together with its context. Trimming stripped 2 bases from V and 2 bases from J, with 12 bases between. Germline V gene data show CDR1 as SGHTA and CDR2 as FQGNSA. CDR3 length equals 16 residues. The data were obtained in a study of blood T cell repertoires in COVID-19. Study-level background: Acute-phase and convalescent COVID-19 samples originated in the United States, Italy and Spain. PBMCs, B-cell-depleted T cells, or T cells were the source of the cDNA or gDNA that made up the material.

Authors' analysis steps: Estimates of nucleated cell counts were drawn from the amplification of reference gene primers. TCRdb keeps only in-frame clones here, not all; method: immunoSEQ multiplex PCR. V and J calls and clone size are given by that table; D and trimming were obtained from the DNA. The sample contains under 100,000 clones, roughly 80% of which appear only once. This clonotype was sampled from a man aged 50 to 59 with acute or convalescent COVID-19. V and J are TRBV7-2 and TRBJ2-2; perhaps TRBD2 as D (7 bases). Sequenced: peripheral blood. The CDR3 bases are TGTGCCAGCAGCTTAAGGGGGGGACCAAACACCGGGGAGCTGTTTTTT. This translates into CASSLRGGPNTGELFF.